The present entry profiles one TCR beta chain with its context. Its matching antigen is unknown. The data belong to a study of persistence of HIV-infected CD4 T cells. Sequencing used immunoSEQ version 4 in survey mode. TCRdb's table, derived via immunoSEQ multiplex PCR, lists solely in-frame clones and lacks some. The sample lists 25,000 to 35,000 clones, 70% occurring once. The CDR3 has 15 amino acids. The V gene lost 5 bases and the J gene lost 2 bases, with 16 bases spanning the gap. Looked up from germline, CDR1 is LNHDA and CDR2 is SQIVND (reference sequence). The stimulus was an HIV-1 Gag 15-mer peptide pool, about 1 ug/peptide/mL. Responding CD4+ T cells were sorted by upregulation of both CD40 ligand and CD69.

This TCR was sampled from an adult man with HIV who was CMV-seropositive. The chain couples TRBV19 to TRBJ2-7; D could derive from TRBD1 or TRBD2 (5 bases each). The sequencing used CD4+ T cells sorted from PBMCs after approximately 19-hour stimulation, collected from a patient who received antiretroviral therapy. The CDR3 DNA is TGTGCCAGTAGTTCTACCGGGACCGTAGCCTACGAGCAGTACTTC. It yields the protein CASSSTGTVAYEQYF.